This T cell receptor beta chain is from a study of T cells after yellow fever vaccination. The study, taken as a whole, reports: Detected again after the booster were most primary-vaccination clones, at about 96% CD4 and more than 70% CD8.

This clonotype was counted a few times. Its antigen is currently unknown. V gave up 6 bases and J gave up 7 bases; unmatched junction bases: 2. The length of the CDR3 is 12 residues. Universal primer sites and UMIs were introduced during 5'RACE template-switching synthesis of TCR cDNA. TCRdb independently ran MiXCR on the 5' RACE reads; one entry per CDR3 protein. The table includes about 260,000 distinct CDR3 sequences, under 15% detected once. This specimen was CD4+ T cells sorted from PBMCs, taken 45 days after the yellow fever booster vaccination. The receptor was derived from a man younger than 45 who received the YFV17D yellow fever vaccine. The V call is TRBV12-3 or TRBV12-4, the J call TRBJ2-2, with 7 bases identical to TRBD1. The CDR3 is CASSRQGGELFF. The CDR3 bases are TGTGCCAGCAGCCGACAGGGCGGGGAGCTGTTTTTT.